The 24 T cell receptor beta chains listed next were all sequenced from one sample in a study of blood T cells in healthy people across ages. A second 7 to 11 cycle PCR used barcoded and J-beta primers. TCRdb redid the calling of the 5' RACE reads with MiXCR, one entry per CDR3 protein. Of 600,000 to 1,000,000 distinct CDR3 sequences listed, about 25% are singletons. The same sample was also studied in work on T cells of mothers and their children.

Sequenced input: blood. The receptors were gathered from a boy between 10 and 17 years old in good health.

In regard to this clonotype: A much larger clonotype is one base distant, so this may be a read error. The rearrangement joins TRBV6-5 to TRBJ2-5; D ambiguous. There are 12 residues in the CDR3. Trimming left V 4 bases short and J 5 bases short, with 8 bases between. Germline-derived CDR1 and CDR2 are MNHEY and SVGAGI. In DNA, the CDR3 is TGTGCCAGCAGTTCCCCCGCGGAGACCCAGTACTTC. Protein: CASSSPAETQYF.

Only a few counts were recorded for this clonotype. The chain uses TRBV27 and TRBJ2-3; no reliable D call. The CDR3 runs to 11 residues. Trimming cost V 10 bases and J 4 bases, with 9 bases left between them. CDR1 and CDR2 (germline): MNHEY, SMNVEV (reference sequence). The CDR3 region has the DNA TGTGCCACCACCCTGGCAGATACGCAGTATTTT. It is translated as CATTLADTQYF.

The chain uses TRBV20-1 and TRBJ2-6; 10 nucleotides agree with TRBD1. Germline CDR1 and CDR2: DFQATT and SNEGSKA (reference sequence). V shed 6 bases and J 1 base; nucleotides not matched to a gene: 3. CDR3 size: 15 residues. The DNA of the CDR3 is TGCAGTGCGGGGGACAGGGGATCTGGGGCCAACGTCCTGACTTTC. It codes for CSAGDRGSGANVLTF.

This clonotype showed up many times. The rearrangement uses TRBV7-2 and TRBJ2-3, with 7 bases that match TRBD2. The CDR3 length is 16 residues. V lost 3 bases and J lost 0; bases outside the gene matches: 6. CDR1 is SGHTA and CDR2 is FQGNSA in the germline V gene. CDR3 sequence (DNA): TGTGCCAGCAGCTTGGACCACGGGGGGAGCACAGATACGCAGTATTTT. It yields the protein CASSLDHGGSTDTQYF. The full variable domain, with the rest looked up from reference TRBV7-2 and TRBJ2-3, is GAGVSQSPSNKVTEKGKDVELRCDPISGHTALYWYRQSLGQGLEFLIYFQGNSAPDKSGLPSDRFSAERTGGSVSTLTIQRTQQEDSAVYLCASSLDHGGSTDTQYFGPGTRLTVL.

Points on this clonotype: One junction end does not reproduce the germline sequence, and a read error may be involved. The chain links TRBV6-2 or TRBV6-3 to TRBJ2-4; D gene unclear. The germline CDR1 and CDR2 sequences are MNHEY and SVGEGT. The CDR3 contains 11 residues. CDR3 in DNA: TGTACCAGCAGTTACGCGAACATTCAGTACTTC. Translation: CTSSYANIQYF.

The CDR3 bases are TGTGCCAGCAGCCCCACGGGACAGGGGGCGAGGACCCAGTACTTC. It codes for CASSPTGQGARTQYF. The chain is built from TRBV7-3 and TRBJ2-5, with 12 bases aligning to TRBD1. V was pared by 5 bases and J by 7 bases, with 8 bases of the junction left unmatched. The germline CDR1 and CDR2 sequences are SGHTA and FQGTGA. The CDR3 runs to 15 residues. Filled out from reference TRBV7-3 and TRBJ2-5, the complete variable domain reads GAGVSQTPSNKVTEKGKYVELRCDPISGHTALYWYRQSLGQGPEFLIYFQGTGAADDSGLPNDRFFAVRPEGSVSTLKIQRTERGDSAVYLCASSPTGQGARTQYFGPGTRLLVL.

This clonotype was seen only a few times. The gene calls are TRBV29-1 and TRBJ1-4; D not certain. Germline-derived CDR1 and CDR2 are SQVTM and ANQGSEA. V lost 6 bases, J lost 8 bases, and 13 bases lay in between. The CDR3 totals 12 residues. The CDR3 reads CSVGVMGEKLFF. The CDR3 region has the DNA TGCAGCGTCGGAGTGATGGGGGAAAAACTGTTTTTT.

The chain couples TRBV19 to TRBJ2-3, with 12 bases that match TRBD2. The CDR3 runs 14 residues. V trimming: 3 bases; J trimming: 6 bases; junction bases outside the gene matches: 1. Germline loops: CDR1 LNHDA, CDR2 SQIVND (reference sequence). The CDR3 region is CASSMGTSGDTQYF. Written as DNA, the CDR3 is TGTGCCAGTAGTATGGGGACTAGCGGGGATACGCAGTATTTT.

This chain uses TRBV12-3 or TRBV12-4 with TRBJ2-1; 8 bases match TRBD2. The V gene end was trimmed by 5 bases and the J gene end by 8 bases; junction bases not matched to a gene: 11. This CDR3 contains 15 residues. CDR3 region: CASSETGGPGHEQFF. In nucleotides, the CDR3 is TGTGCCAGCAGTGAAACGGGAGGGCCGGGGCATGAGCAGTTCTTC.

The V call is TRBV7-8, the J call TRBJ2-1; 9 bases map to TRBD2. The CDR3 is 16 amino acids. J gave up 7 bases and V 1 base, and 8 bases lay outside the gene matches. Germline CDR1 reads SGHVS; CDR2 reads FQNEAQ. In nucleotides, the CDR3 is TGTGCCAGCAGCTTAGGAGTGGGTAGCGGGAGAAATGAGCAGTTCTTC. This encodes CASSLGVGSGRNEQFF. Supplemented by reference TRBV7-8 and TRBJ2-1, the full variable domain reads GAGVSQSPRYKVAKRGQDVALRCDPISGHVSLFWYQQALGQGPEFLTYFQNEAQLDKSGLPSDRFFAERPEGSVSTLKIQRTQQEDSAVYLCASSLGVGSGRNEQFFGPGTRLTVL.

In nucleotides, the CDR3 is TGTGCCAGCAGTTTGGGTCAGGGGCGCCTCCGAGATACGCAGTATTTT. Translated, it gives CASSLGQGRLRDTQYF. The chain combines TRBV12-3 or TRBV12-4 with TRBJ2-3; a possible D gene is TRBD1 (6 bases). The V gene lost 3 bases and the J gene lost 5 bases, with 18 bases spanning the gap. This CDR3 comprises 16 residues.

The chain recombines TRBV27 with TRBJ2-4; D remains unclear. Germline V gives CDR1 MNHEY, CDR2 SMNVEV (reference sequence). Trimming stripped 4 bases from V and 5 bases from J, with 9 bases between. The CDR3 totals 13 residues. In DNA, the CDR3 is TGTGCCAGCAGTTCACCGACCCAAAACATTCAGTACTTC. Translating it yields CASSSPTQNIQYF.

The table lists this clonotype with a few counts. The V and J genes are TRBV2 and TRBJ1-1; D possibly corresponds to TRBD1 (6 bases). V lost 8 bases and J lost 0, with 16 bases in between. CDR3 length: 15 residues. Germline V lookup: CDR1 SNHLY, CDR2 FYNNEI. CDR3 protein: CASAGGGTVNTEAFF. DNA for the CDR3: TGTGCCAGCGCCGGAGGGGGGACGGTGAACACTGAAGCTTTCTTT.

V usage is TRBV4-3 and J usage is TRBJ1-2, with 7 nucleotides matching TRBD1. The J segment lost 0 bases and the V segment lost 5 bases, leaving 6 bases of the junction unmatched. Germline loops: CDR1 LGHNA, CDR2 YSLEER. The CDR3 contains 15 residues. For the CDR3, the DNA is TGCGCCAGCAGCGAAGGGAGGGGGCCTAACTATGGCTACACCTTC. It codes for CASSEGRGPNYGYTF.

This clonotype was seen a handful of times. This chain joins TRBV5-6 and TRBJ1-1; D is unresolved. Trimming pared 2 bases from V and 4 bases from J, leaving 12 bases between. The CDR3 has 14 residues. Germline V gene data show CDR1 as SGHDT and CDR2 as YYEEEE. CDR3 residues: CASSFEVKATEAFF. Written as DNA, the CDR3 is TGTGCCAGCAGCTTCGAGGTGAAGGCCACTGAAGCTTTCTTT.

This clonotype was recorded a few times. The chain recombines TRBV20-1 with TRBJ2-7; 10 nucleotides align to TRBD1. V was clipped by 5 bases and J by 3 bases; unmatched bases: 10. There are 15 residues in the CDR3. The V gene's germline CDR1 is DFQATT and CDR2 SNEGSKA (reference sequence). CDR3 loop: CSAWDRGGGLYEQYF. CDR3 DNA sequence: TGCAGTGCTTGGGACAGGGGCGGTGGCCTCTACGAGCAGTACTTC.

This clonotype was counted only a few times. The CDR3 DNA is TGTGCCAGCCGGGAGCGGGAGGGCCGCGACGAGCAGTACTTC. This translates into CASREREGRDEQYF. V is TRBV21-1 and J is TRBJ2-7; no DNA check was done on the table's D call, TRBD2. TRBV21-1 is assigned pseudogene status. The CDR3 sequence is 14 residues long.

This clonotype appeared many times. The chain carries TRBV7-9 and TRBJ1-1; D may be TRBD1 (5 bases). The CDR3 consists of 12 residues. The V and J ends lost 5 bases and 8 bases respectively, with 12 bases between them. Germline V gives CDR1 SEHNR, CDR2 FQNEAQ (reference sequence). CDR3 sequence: CASSVYGGEAFF. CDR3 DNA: TGTGCCAGCAGCGTATATGGGGGGGAAGCTTTCTTT.

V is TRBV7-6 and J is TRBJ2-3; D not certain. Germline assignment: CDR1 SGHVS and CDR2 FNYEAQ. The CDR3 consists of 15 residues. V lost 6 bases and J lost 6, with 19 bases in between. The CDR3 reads CASRSDPTPADTQYF. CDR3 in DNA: TGTGCCAGCAGGTCGGACCCGACTCCGGCTGATACGCAGTATTTT.

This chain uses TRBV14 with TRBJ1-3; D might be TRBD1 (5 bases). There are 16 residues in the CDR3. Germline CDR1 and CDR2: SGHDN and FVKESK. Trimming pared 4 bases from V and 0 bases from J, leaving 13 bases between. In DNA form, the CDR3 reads TGTGCCAGCAGCCTGCGGGACCCGAGCTCTGGAAACACCATATATTTT. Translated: CASSLRDPSSGNTIYF.

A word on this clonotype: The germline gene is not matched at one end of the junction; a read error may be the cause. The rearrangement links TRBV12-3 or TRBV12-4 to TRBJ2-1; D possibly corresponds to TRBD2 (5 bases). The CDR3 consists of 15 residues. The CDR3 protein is CASSPIVDGSGEQLF. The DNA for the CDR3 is TGTGCCAGCAGCCCCATCGTGGATGGGAGCGGTGAGCAGCTCTTC.

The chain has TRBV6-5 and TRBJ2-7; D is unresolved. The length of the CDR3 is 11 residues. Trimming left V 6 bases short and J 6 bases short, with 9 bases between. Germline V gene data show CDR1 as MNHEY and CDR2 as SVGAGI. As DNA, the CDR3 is TGTGCCAGCAGGAACGGCCCCGAGCAGTACTTC. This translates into CASRNGPEQYF.

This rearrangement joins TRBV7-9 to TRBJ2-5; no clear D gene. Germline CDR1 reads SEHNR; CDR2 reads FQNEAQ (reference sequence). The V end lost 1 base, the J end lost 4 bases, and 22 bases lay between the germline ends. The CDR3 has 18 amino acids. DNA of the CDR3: TGTGCCAGCAGCTTAGGCTTTGATAGCACCAAAGACGGAGAGACCCAGTACTTC. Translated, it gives CASSLGFDSTKDGETQYF. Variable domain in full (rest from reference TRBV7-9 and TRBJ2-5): DTGVSQNPRHKITKRGQNVTFRCDPISEHNRLYWYRQTLGQGPEFLTYFQNEAQLEKSRLLSDRFSAERPKGSFSTLEIQRTEQGDSAMYLCASSLGFDSTKDGETQYFGPGTRLLVL.

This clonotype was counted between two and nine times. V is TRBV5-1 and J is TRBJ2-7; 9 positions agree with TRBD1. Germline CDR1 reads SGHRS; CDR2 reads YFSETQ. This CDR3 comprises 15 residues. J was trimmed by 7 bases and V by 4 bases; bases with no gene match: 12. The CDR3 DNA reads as TGCGCCAGCAGCGGGGGGGGGACAGGGAGTGGAGAGCAGTACTTC. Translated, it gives CASSGGGTGSGEQYF.